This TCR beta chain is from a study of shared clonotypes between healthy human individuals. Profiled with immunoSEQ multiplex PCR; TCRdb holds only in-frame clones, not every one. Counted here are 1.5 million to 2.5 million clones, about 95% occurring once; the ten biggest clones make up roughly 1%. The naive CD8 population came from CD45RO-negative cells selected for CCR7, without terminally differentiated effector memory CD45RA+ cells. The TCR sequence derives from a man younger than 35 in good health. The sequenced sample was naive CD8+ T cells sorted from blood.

CDR3 in amino acids: CASSSPGLEETQYF. The CDR3 DNA reads TGCGCCAGCAGCTCGCCGGGACTAGAAGAGACCCAGTACTTC. V gene TRBV5-1 combines with J gene TRBJ2-5; TRBD2 agrees at 8 bases. The CDR3 runs to 14 residues. The ends lost 3 bases at V and 3 bases at J; junction bases unmatched: 4. The germline V gene has CDR1 SGHRS and CDR2 YFSETQ.